Each of the 22 T cell receptor beta chains below was sequenced from the same sample in a study of identical twins. MiXCR, run by TCRdb on the 5' RACE reads, gives a single entry per CDR3 protein. The table records 1.5 million to 2 million distinct CDR3 sequences, roughly a third of them present only once. Sequenced sample: cord blood. The receptors here all came from a newborn girl in good health.

The rearrangement joins TRBV5-1 to TRBJ2-1; the D is unclear. The end of the DNA fits TRBJ2-7 better, so the J call may be wrong. CDR3 length equals 16 residues. Looked up from germline, CDR1 is SGHRS and CDR2 is YFSETQ. The CDR3 nucleotides are TGCGCCAGCAGCTTGGCCCTAGTAGCTACCTACAATGAGCAGTACTTC. Its protein product is CASSLALVATYNEQYF.

The chain joins TRBV20-1 to TRBJ2-7, with TRBD2 matching 14 bases. The CDR3 covers 19 residues. Trimming cost V 1 base and J 0 bases; bases outside gene matches: 11. The V gene's germline CDR1 is DFQATT and CDR2 SNEGSKA (reference sequence). Here the CDR3 reads CSARVGLAGVLFGSYEQYF. The DNA of the CDR3 is TGCAGTGCTAGAGTGGGACTAGCGGGGGTCCTATTCGGCTCCTACGAGCAGTACTTC.

This clonotype occurred many times. V usage is TRBV10-3 and J usage is TRBJ1-4; possible D gene TRBD1, 5 bases. The V and J ends lost 4 bases and 7 bases respectively, with 10 bases between them. In germline, CDR1 is ENHRY, CDR2 SYGVKD. The CDR3 is 13 amino acids. CDR3 DNA: TGTGCCATCAGTGCCTCCCAGGGTGAAAAACTGTTTTTT. This codes for CAISASQGEKLFF.

The rearrangement links TRBV30 to TRBJ2-1; TRBD2 agrees at 9 bases. Unmatched junction bases numbered 17, after V lost 3 bases and J lost 2 bases. The CDR3 sequence is 19 residues long. Per the germline V gene, CDR1 is GTSNPN and CDR2 is SVGIG (reference sequence). The chain's CDR3 is CAWRNSENPGLATYNEQFF. In nucleotides, the CDR3 is TGTGCCTGGAGAAACTCCGAAAACCCGGGACTAGCAACCTACAATGAGCAGTTCTTC.

This chain uses TRBV20-1 with TRBJ2-7; D is unclear. The CDR3 covers 10 residues. V lost 3 bases and J 4 bases, leaving 4 bases between the germline ends. Germline lookup yields CDR1 DFQATT and CDR2 SNEGSKA (reference sequence). The CDR3 reads CSASQYEQYF. The CDR3 DNA reads as TGCAGTGCTAGCCAATACGAGCAGTACTTC.

This chain joins TRBV27 and TRBJ2-1; TRBD2 might be the D (5 bases). The J call may not be correct, given that the DNA end is closer to TRBJ2-7. Germline values: CDR1 MNHEY, CDR2 SMNVEV (reference sequence). CDR3 length: 16 residues. The CDR3 is CASSFRVSGSYNEQYF. The CDR3 DNA reads as TGTGCCAGCAGTTTTCGGGTAAGCGGTTCCTACAATGAGCAGTACTTC.

This clonotype turned up a few times. V gene TRBV7-2 combines with J gene TRBJ2-3; D ambiguous. There are 14 residues in the CDR3. Germline-derived CDR1 and CDR2 are SGHTA and FQGNSA. V dropped 1 base and J dropped 1 base, with 6 bases sitting between them. Written as DNA, the CDR3 is TGTGCCAGCAGCTTAGACTTCGGCACAGATACGCAGTATTTT. Its protein is CASSLDFGTDTQYF.

This clonotype has more than one count but fewer than ten. The chain employs TRBV20-1 and TRBJ2-1, with 9 bases lining up with TRBD2. After removal of 3 bases from V and 3 bases from J, the junction contained 6 bases not matched to a gene. Germline CDR1 is DFQATT and CDR2 is SNEGSKA (reference sequence). The CDR3 length is 15 residues. The CDR3 spells CSASPPSGNYNEQFF. CDR3 DNA sequence: TGCAGTGCTAGCCCACCTAGCGGGAACTACAATGAGCAGTTCTTC.

This sequence joins TRBV27 and TRBJ1-2; 9 bases agree with TRBD1. This CDR3 contains 14 residues. Germline trimming cut 3 bases from V and 8 bases from J; bases unmatched to any gene: 7. Germline lookup yields CDR1 MNHEY and CDR2 SMNVEV (reference sequence). CDR3 nucleotides: TGTGCCAGCAGTTTCCTACAGGGGGCGAGGGGCTACACCTTC. Translating it yields CASSFLQGARGYTF.

V and J are TRBV14 and TRBJ1-1; D unresolved. The CDR3 extends over 13 amino acids. V gave up 4 bases and J gave up 10 bases, with 16 bases separating them. Germline values: CDR1 SGHDN, CDR2 FVKESK. The CDR3 loop is CASSPPWGGGAFF. CDR3 nucleotides: TGTGCCAGCAGCCCCCCCTGGGGTGGCGGAGCTTTCTTT.

V is TRBV5-1 and J is TRBJ2-5, with 13 positions matching TRBD2. The end of the DNA aligns better with TRBJ2-7, so the J call may be wrong. Germline lookup yields CDR1 SGHRS and CDR2 YFSETQ. The CDR3 loop spans 16 amino acids. CDR3 sequence: CASSPKLAGGSYEQYF. DNA of the CDR3: TGCGCCAGCAGCCCTAAACTAGCGGGGGGGTCCTACGAGCAGTACTTC.

In its sample, this clonotype was seen many times. The chain is built from TRBV5-1 and TRBJ2-1, with TRBD2 matching over 11 bases. CDR1 is SGHRS and CDR2 is YFSETQ in the germline V gene. J lost 2 bases, V lost 2 bases, and 3 bases had no gene match. This CDR3 region has 16 residues. CDR3 amino acids: CASSLPGLAAYNEQFF. The CDR3 region has the DNA TGCGCCAGCAGCTTACCGGGACTAGCGGCCTACAATGAGCAGTTCTTC. The whole variable domain, remainder taken from reference TRBV5-1 and TRBJ2-1, is KAGVTQTPRYLIKTRGQQVTLSCSPISGHRSVSWYQQTPGQGLQFLFEYFSETQRNKGNFPGRFSGRQFSNSRSEMNVSTLELGDSALYLCASSLPGLAAYNEQFFGPGTRLTVL.

The CDR3 protein is CASSLPGSRDTQYF. CDR3 sequence (DNA): TGTGCCAGCAGCTTGCCAGGGTCAAGAGATACGCAGTATTTT. The rearrangement links TRBV5-5 to TRBJ2-3; tentative D call: TRBD1 (5 bases). Trimming left V 1 base short and J 5 bases short, with 11 bases between. This CDR3 has 14 amino acids. The germline CDR1 and CDR2 sequences are SGHKS and YYEKEE (reference sequence).

V is TRBV29-1 and J is TRBJ1-4; TRBD1 might be the D (5 bases). The CDR3 contains 17 residues. V gave up 5 bases and J gave up 5 bases, with 24 bases separating them. Germline-derived CDR1 and CDR2 are SQVTM and ANQGSEA. CDR3 residues: CSVLVGGIAGRNEKLFF. The CDR3 DNA is TGCAGCGTTTTGGTCGGTGGAATAGCAGGGCGGAATGAAAAACTGTTTTTT.

This clonotype was seen a handful of times. The chain carries TRBV20-1 and TRBJ1-2, with unresolved D. V was clipped by 7 bases and J by 4 bases, with 10 bases between them. Per the germline V gene, CDR1 is DFQATT and CDR2 is SNEGSKA (reference sequence). The CDR3 consists of 11 residues. The CDR3 sequence: CSEPSGYGYTF. Here the CDR3 DNA reads TGCAGTGAACCCTCTGGCTATGGCTACACCTTC.

The sample holds many counts of this clonotype. CDR3 in DNA: TGTGCCAGCAGCCAAGCGGGGGGGCCAGATACGCAGTATTTT. Its translation is CASSQAGGPDTQYF. The rearrangement joins TRBV3-1 to TRBJ2-3; 8 bases map to TRBD2. This CDR3 is 14 amino acids long. Losses at the gene ends were 1 base for V and 4 bases for J; bases not matched to a gene: 1. The germline CDR1 and CDR2 sequences are LGHDT and YNNKEL (reference sequence).

This clonotype was detected once. The genes are TRBV4-2 and TRBJ2-1; 10 bases align to TRBD2. The junction had 26 bases not matched to a gene; V was cut back by 2 bases and J by 13 bases. Germline V gene lookup returns CDR1 LGHNA and CDR2 YNFKEQ. CDR3 length: 20 amino acids. CDR3 residues: CASSQKRGGLAGVKGETQFF. For the CDR3, the DNA is TGTGCCAGCAGCCAAAAGCGTGGCGGGCTAGCGGGAGTGAAGGGAGAGACCCAGTTCTTC.

The chain links TRBV15 to TRBJ2-5; D is unresolved. Trimming took off 5 bases at V and 2 bases at J, with 6 bases between the two ends. From germline, CDR1 is LNHNV and CDR2 YYDKDF (reference sequence). The CDR3 runs to 12 residues. The chain's CDR3 is CATSGRQETQYF. The DNA of the CDR3 is TGTGCCACCAGCGGCAGGCAAGAGACCCAGTACTTC.

This clonotype was detected a few times. The chain joins TRBV20-1 to TRBJ2-5; tentative D call: TRBD2 (6 bases). V lost 1 base and J 4 bases, leaving 7 bases between the germline ends. The CDR3 covers 12 residues. Germline V gives CDR1 DFQATT, CDR2 SNEGSKA (reference sequence). In nucleotides, the CDR3 is TGCAGTGCTAGAGCGCGGGGAGAGACCCAGTACTTC. Amino acids: CSARARGETQYF.

This clonotype has a handful of counts. This chain joins TRBV6-1 and TRBJ2-7, with a possible D match to TRBD2 (5 bases). V lost 8 bases, J lost 2 bases, and 7 bases lay in between. The V gene's germline CDR1 is MNHNS and CDR2 SASEGT. The CDR3 totals 11 residues. The CDR3 nucleotides read TGTGCCAGCGGGGAGACCTACGAGCAGTACTTC. It is translated as CASGETYEQYF.

The rearrangement links TRBV24-1 to TRBJ2-1, with 12 bases that match TRBD2. Trimming cost V 6 bases and J 7 bases; bases outside gene matches: 6. Looked up from germline, CDR1 is KGHDR and CDR2 is SFDVKD. The CDR3 length is 15 residues. The CDR3: CATSLTSGSVNEQFF. The CDR3 region has the DNA TGTGCCACCAGTTTGACTAGCGGGAGTGTTAATGAGCAGTTCTTC.

There are a few counts of this clonotype. The V call is TRBV7-2, the J call TRBJ2-1; 7 bases match TRBD2. With 0 bases clipped from V and 6 bases from J, the junction kept 8 bases outside the gene matches. This CDR3 contains 16 residues. From germline, CDR1 is SGHTA and CDR2 FQGNSA. In DNA form, the CDR3 reads TGTGCCAGCAGCTTAGCTTTGCGGTCGGGGGGCAATGAGCAGTTCTTC. Translated: CASSLALRSGGNEQFF.